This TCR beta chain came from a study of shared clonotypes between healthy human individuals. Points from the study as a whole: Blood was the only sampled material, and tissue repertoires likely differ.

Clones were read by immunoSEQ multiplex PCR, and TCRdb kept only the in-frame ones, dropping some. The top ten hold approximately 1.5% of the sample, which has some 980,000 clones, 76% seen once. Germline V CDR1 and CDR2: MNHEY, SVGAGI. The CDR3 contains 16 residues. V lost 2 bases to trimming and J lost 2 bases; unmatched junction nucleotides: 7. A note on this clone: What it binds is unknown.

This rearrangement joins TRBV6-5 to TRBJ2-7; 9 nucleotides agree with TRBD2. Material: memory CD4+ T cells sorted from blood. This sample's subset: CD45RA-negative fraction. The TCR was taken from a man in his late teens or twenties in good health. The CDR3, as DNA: TGTGCCAGCAGTTACGGGGGCGGGGGGGCCCCCTACGAGCAGTACTTC. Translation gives CASSYGGGGAPYEQYF.